This TCR beta chain was identified in a study of cytomegalovirus exposure and HLA in healthy donors. The study's findings and limits: Accounts indicate the classifier identified cytomegalovirus status with strong specificity and sensitivity. Sequences of the TCR beta chain were said to predict the HLA-A and HLA-B alleles of most subjects accurately.

The CDR3 consists of 13 residues. Germline V lookup: CDR1 SQVTM, CDR2 ANQGSEA. The ends were cut back, 6 bases at V and 7 bases at J, with 18 bases in the middle. In regard to this clone: What it binds is not known.

Donors counted as nominally healthy when sampled, yet unrecorded immune exposures were likely. Primers: 60 Vbeta forward and 13 Jbeta reverse. Assay used: immunoSEQ multiplex PCR; TCRdb lists only in-frame clones, some missing. This sample's table reports about 130,000 clones. This clonotype was sampled from a man younger than 30 in good health and CMV-seronegative. Sequences were obtained from PBMCs. V gene TRBV29-1 combines with J gene TRBJ2-5, with a possible D match to TRBD2 (6 bases). The CDR3 sequence: CSVKTRFLGTQYF. CDR3 coding DNA: TGCAGCGTGAAGACTAGGTTCCTAGGGACCCAGTACTTC.